A single sample gave rise to the 16 T cell receptor beta chains below, sequenced in a study of T-cell memory formation after mild COVID-19. TCRdb passed the 5' RACE reads through MiXCR, listing each CDR3 protein once. The sample includes around 300,000 distinct CDR3 sequences, approximately 19% of them seen just once. Material for sequencing was PBMCs or a T cell subset sorted from them (not recorded which). These receptors were taken from a man between 18 and 35 years old who had mild COVID-19 (a few samples of this study predate the infection). Cell type and time point are not known.

This chain connects TRBV4-2 to TRBJ2-7; D gene unclear. Germline CDR1 LGHNA, CDR2 YNFKEQ. The V end was cut by 3 bases, the J end by 3 bases, with 18 bases between. This CDR3 has 16 residues. CDR3 region: CASSHPFSGQSYEQYF. The CDR3 DNA is TGTGCCAGCAGCCACCCATTCTCCGGGCAGAGCTACGAGCAGTACTTC.

In this sample, this clonotype turned up a few times. The chain joins TRBV5-5 to TRBJ2-7; a weak D match, TRBD1 (5 bases). The CDR3 length is 14 residues. Germline lookup yields CDR1 SGHKS and CDR2 YYEKEE (reference sequence). Trimming shortened V by 0 bases and J by 1 base, and 8 bases separated the two germline ends. In DNA form, the CDR3 reads TGTGCCAGCAGCTTGGGGACATCATCCTACGAGCAGTACTTC. Protein: CASSLGTSSYEQYF.

The chain uses TRBV24-1 and TRBJ2-3, with 8 bases matching TRBD2. The CDR3 loop spans 16 amino acids. Germline CDR1 and CDR2: KGHDR and SFDVKD. Trimming at V came to 3 bases and at J to 3 bases, leaving 7 bases not matched to a gene. For the CDR3, the DNA is TGTGCCACCAGTGATCCGTCGGGGGGGCTAACAGATACGCAGTATTTT. This translates into CATSDPSGGLTDTQYF.

This clonotype has a handful of counts. This chain joins TRBV29-1 and TRBJ1-2; D gene ambiguous. V dropped 4 bases and J dropped 2 bases, with 5 bases sitting between them. CDR3 length: 11 amino acids. CDR1 SQVTM and CDR2 ANQGSEA come from the germline V gene. CDR3 coding DNA: TGCAGCGTTGGGGAGAACTATGGCTACACCTTC. Encoded protein: CSVGENYGYTF. The variable domain in full, completed from reference TRBV29-1 and TRBJ1-2, reads SAVISQKPSRDICQRGTSLTIQCQVDSQVTMMFWYRQQPGQSLTLIATANQGSEATYESGFVIDKFPISRPNLTFSTLTVSNMSPEDSSIYLCSVGENYGYTFGSGTRLTVV.

This clonotype came up a few times. The chain recombines TRBV9 with TRBJ2-3; D might be TRBD1 or TRBD2, each matching 6 bases. V dropped 4 bases and J dropped 2 bases, with 11 bases sitting between them. Germline loops: CDR1 SGDLS, CDR2 YYNGEE. This CDR3 contains 14 residues. As DNA, the CDR3 is TGTGCCAGCAGCACGAGGGGGGACACAGATACGCAGTATTTT. Translation: CASSTRGDTDTQYF.

This clonotype was seen a few times. The chain carries TRBV7-9 and TRBJ2-5, with 9 bases that match TRBD1. The CDR3 loop spans 14 amino acids. Germline loops: CDR1 SEHNR, CDR2 FQNEAQ (reference sequence). V was pared by 5 bases and J by 5 bases, with 6 bases of the junction left unmatched. The CDR3 coding sequence is TGTGCCAGCAGCACCGGACAGGGGTTGGAGACCCAGTACTTC. Amino acid sequence: CASSTGQGLETQYF.

The J gene is TRBJ2-1, the V gene TRBV7-3, with D possibly matching TRBD2 (5 bases). CDR1 and CDR2 (germline): SGHTA, FQGTGA. V was shortened by 5 bases and J by 0 bases, with 17 bases between the two germline ends. The CDR3 sequence is 17 residues long. CDR3 amino acids: CASSKTSSFSSYNEQFF. CDR3 coding DNA: TGTGCCAGCAGCAAAACTAGTTCATTCAGCTCCTACAATGAGCAGTTCTTC.

The J gene is TRBJ1-5, the V gene TRBV4-1; the D is unclear. The V end was cut by 4 bases, the J end by 2 bases, with 18 bases between. Germline V lookup: CDR1 MGHRA, CDR2 YSYEKL. This CDR3 contains 17 residues. This CDR3 reads CASSRDLPVFGNQPQHF. The CDR3 nucleotides are TGCGCCAGCAGCCGAGACCTGCCCGTTTTCGGCAATCAGCCCCAGCATTTT.

The V gene is TRBV5-1, the J gene TRBJ2-7, with D perhaps matching TRBD1 (6 bases). There are 13 residues in the CDR3. V lost 0 bases to trimming and J lost 6 bases, with 10 bases between them. Germline V gene data show CDR1 as SGHRS and CDR2 as YFSETQ. CDR3 residues: CASSLDRVSEQYV. CDR3 sequence (DNA): TGCGCCAGCAGCTTGGACAGGGTTAGCGAGCAGTACGTC.

The chain couples TRBV6-5 to TRBJ1-2; 10 nucleotides line up with TRBD1. Germline V gene sequence: CDR1 MNHEY, CDR2 SVGAGI. V gave up 6 bases and J gave up 8 bases; unmatched junction bases: 9. This CDR3 region has 14 residues. The CDR3 here is CASRPDRGLPGYTF. The CDR3 coding sequence is TGTGCCAGCAGACCCGACAGGGGGCTTCCAGGCTACACCTTC.

This clonotype was observed once. The V and J genes are TRBV7-9 and TRBJ2-2; no clear D. Germline lookup yields CDR1 SEHNR and CDR2 FQNEAQ (reference sequence). The CDR3 extends over 15 amino acids. Trimming took off 5 bases at V and 4 bases at J, with 14 bases between the two ends. CDR3 in DNA: TGTGCCAGCAGCCCCCGTTCGATGGGCACCGGGGAGCTGTTTTTT. Protein product: CASSPRSMGTGELFF.

This rearrangement joins TRBV20-1 to TRBJ1-2; tentative D call: TRBD1 (6 bases). Germline CDR1 DFQATT, CDR2 SNEGSKA (reference sequence). CDR3 length: 13 residues. Trimming removed 5 bases from V and 4 bases from J, with 14 bases in between. The CDR3 DNA is TGCAGTGCTGGGGCGGGGGGCGTCTATGGCTACACCTTC. Residues: CSAGAGGVYGYTF.

This chain joins TRBV6-2 or TRBV6-3 and TRBJ2-5; no reliable D call. V lost 8 bases to trimming and J lost 3 bases, with 13 bases between them. Germline lookup yields CDR1 MNHEY and CDR2 SVGEGT. The length of the CDR3 is 13 residues. Written as DNA, the CDR3 is TGTGCCAGCGGCGAATTGGGCAAAGAGACCCAGTACTTC. Amino acids: CASGELGKETQYF.

The CDR3 DNA is TGTGCCAGCAGACAAAACCCGGGACAGGGTGTGGGAGATACGCAGTATTTT. It encodes CASRQNPGQGVGDTQYF. The chain is built from TRBV12-3 or TRBV12-4 and TRBJ2-3; 9 bases are shared with TRBD1. The CDR3 has 17 residues. J was trimmed by 5 bases and V by 6 bases; bases with no gene match: 15.

The chain carries TRBV7-2 and TRBJ2-5; 9 bases are shared with TRBD2. Trimming cost V 5 bases and J 2 bases; bases outside gene matches: 3. Germline CDR1 is SGHTA and CDR2 is FQGNSA. The CDR3 is made up of 14 amino acids. CDR3 nucleotides: TGTGCCAGCAGCATTACTAGCGGGCAAGAGACCCAGTACTTC. Translating gives CASSITSGQETQYF.

The V call is TRBV7-9, the J call TRBJ2-1, with 9 bases lining up with TRBD2. Trimming took 5 bases from V and 6 from J; bases not matched to a gene: 8. This CDR3 is 15 amino acids long. Germline values: CDR1 SEHNR, CDR2 FQNEAQ (reference sequence). This chain's CDR3 is CASSPEAGGSNEQFF. The CDR3, as DNA: TGTGCCAGCAGCCCGGAGGCGGGGGGGTCCAATGAGCAGTTCTTC.